This T cell receptor beta chain originates from a study of T cells in Graves' hyperthyroidism and ophthalmopathy. Study results and limitations: Ophthalmopathy stood apart from stable hyperthyroidism in a 13 V-J model.

The CDR3 has 15 amino acids. Looked up from germline, CDR1 is MGHDK and CDR2 is SYGVNS. V lost 0 bases and J lost 0, with 8 bases in between. Patients aged 18 to 65 with hyperthyroidism were newly diagnosed, with duration under 2 months. A sample of blood taken at first hyperthyroidism diagnosis preceded any ophthalmopathy symptoms. TCR beta CDR3 sequences were amplified from RNA transcripts. During a first-round RT-PCR of the TCR CDR3, the HTBI primer set was used. TCRdb re-called the multiplex PCR reads with MiXCR, one entry per CDR3 protein. The sample lists about 580,000 distinct CDR3 sequences, around 14% occurring once. This clonotype was seen ten or more times. No antigen is known for it.

The TCR comes from a woman aged 25 to 39 with Graves' hyperthyroidism that later progressed to Graves' ophthalmopathy. The chain has TRBV25-1 and TRBJ1-1; D unresolved. The material sequenced was blood. CDR3 loop: CASSEYDTLNTEAFF. Written as DNA, the CDR3 is TGTGCCAGCAGTGAATATGACACGTTGAACACTGAAGCTTTCTTT.